This record looks at one TCR beta chain sequence and its context. No antigen is known for it. The CDR3 contains 14 residues. Trimming at V came to 4 bases and at J to 4 bases, leaving 2 bases not matched to a gene. Per the germline V gene, CDR1 is ENHRY and CDR2 is SYGVKD. This sample is drawn from a study of beta chain features in type 1 diabetes. Investigators reverse transcribed all isolated RNA, so they sequenced expressed TCRB transcripts. Produced via immunoSEQ multiplex PCR; TCRdb's table is partial and in-frame only. The table lists about 330,000 clones, roughly 9.6% of them singletons. Findings of the study overall: Shorter TCRB CDR3s, moderately but significantly so, were found in Type 1 diabetes patients in all four CD4+ subsets. In the patient group, naive, central memory and Treg TCRB repertoires seemed more alike than in the healthy donor group. Since sequencing was performed on cDNA, cells with high TCR expression could be over-represented.

Researchers reported sorting CD4+ naive, central memory, regulatory and stem cell-like memory cells via CD45RO/CCR7/CD25/CD127/CD95/CD27. This clonotype was sampled from a woman aged 25 to 39 in good health. Source material: naive CD4+ T cells from blood. V gene TRBV10-3 combines with J gene TRBJ2-3, with 10 bases identical to TRBD1. CDR3 in amino acids: CAISGQGAADTQYF. Here the CDR3 DNA reads TGTGCCATCAGTGGACAGGGGGCTGCAGATACGCAGTATTTT.